The sequence of this T cell receptor (beta chain) was determined in a study of T cell repertoires in cytomegalovirus infection. For the study at large: Public TCR beta signatures indicated both CMV infection and matching HLA type. Study results and limitations: Carriage of CMV together with the relevant HLA was identifiable through cumulative public TCR beta family frequency. The response measured ex vivo was dominated by TCR beta clonotypes (HLA-C-restricted and CMV-specific).

This clonotype was seen ten or more times. Its antigen is currently unknown. TCRdb re-called the reads with MiXCR, one entry per CDR3 protein. This table holds 150,000 to 200,000 distinct CDR3 sequences, approximately 14% found once. This TCR derives from a human donor in good health (CMV status not recorded). Some clones in this sample may be carry-over from other donors' samples. Material for sequencing was PBMCs.

The CDR3 spells CASSQPGGWEQFF. The CDR3 bases are TGCGCCAGCAGCCAACCGGGGGGCTGGGAGCAGTTCTTC. This sequence joins TRBV4-1 and TRBJ2-1; D might be TRBD2 (7 bases). CDR1 and CDR2 from the germline V gene are MGHRA and YSYEKL. Trimming left V 2 bases short and J 10 bases short, with 12 bases between. This CDR3 spans 13 amino acids.